The next 14 T cell receptor beta chains were all read from a single sample in a study of Graves' ophthalmopathy and Graves' hyperthyroidism. Amplification from RNA transcripts yielded the TCR beta CDR3 regions. Second-round multiplex PCR followed a first-round RT-PCR using HTBI primers. Using its own MiXCR run on the multiplex PCR reads, TCRdb lists one record per CDR3 protein. The table includes about 550,000 distinct CDR3 sequences, roughly 39% detected once. Sequencing was carried out using peripheral blood or thyroid tissue (not recorded which). Every receptor here comes from an adult man with Graves' hyperthyroidism.

This clonotype has at least ten counts. The chain is built from TRBV12-3 or TRBV12-4 and TRBJ2-2; maybe TRBD1 (6 bases). This CDR3 region has 15 residues. The germline V and J ends were trimmed by 5 bases and 2 bases, with 12 bases remaining between them. CDR3 sequence (DNA): TGTGCCAGCAGTCGCAGGGGCCTTAACACCGGGGAGCTGTTTTTT. Encoded protein: CASSRRGLNTGELFF.

CDR3 nucleotides: TGTGCCAGCAGTTCCAGGGGGCTCACCGGGGAGCTGTTTTTT. The encoded protein is CASSSRGLTGELFF. The rearrangement uses TRBV6-4 and TRBJ2-2, with 8 positions matching TRBD1. V trimming: 5 bases; J trimming: 4 bases; junction bases outside the gene matches: 3. Germline V lookup: CDR1 MRHNA, CDR2 SNTAGT. The length of the CDR3 is 14 residues.

This clonotype was counted ten times or more. V is TRBV11-3 and J is TRBJ2-5; the D is unclear. V was pared by 0 bases and J by 5 bases, with 7 bases between. The germline gives CDR1 SGHNT, CDR2 YENEEA. The CDR3 has 13 amino acids. In DNA form, the CDR3 reads TGTGCCAGCAGCTTAGATCGGTTCGAGACCCAGTACTTC. It encodes CASSLDRFETQYF.

This clonotype was seen just once. V usage is TRBV20-1 and J usage is TRBJ1-5; 9 bases align to TRBD2. The J call could be wrong; TRBJ2-3 is a better fit for the DNA end. The CDR3 is made up of 13 amino acids. The germline gives CDR1 DFQATT, CDR2 SNEGSKA (reference sequence). The CDR3 sequence: CSAAGGATDTQYF. In DNA, the CDR3 is TGCAGTGCCGCGGGGGGGGCCACAGATACGCAGTATTTT.

This clonotype was seen repeatedly, ten times or more. This sequence joins TRBV7-8 and TRBJ1-1, with unresolved D. The germline gives CDR1 SGHVS, CDR2 FQNEAQ. Trimming took off 5 bases at V and 6 bases at J, with 13 bases between the two ends. There are 13 residues in the CDR3. The CDR3: CASSPDPPAEAFF. The DNA of the CDR3 is TGTGCCAGCAGCCCCGACCCCCCCGCTGAAGCTTTCTTT. Together with reference TRBV7-8 and TRBJ1-1, the CDR3 gives the full variable domain: GAGVSQSPRYKVAKRGQDVALRCDPISGHVSLFWYQQALGQGPEFLTYFQNEAQLDKSGLPSDRFFAERPEGSVSTLKIQRTQQEDSAVYLCASSPDPPAEAFFGQGTRLTVV.

The chain is built from TRBV20-1 and TRBJ2-5; 8 nucleotides agree with TRBD2. Germline loops: CDR1 DFQATT, CDR2 SNEGSKA (reference sequence). The junction had 13 bases not matched to a gene; V was cut back by 5 bases and J by 14 bases. This CDR3 is 12 amino acids long. In DNA form, the CDR3 reads TGCAGTGCTGGAGCGCTCGGGGGGGCCGCATACTTC. Its translation is CSAGALGGAAYF.

This clonotype was observed a single time. V is TRBV6-1 and J is TRBJ1-1; D possibly corresponds to TRBD1 (6 bases). The CDR3 consists of 13 residues. With 5 bases removed from V and 6 bases from J, the gap between germline ends came to 13 bases. The germline V gene has CDR1 MNHNS and CDR2 SASEGT. This chain's CDR3 is CASSYSTGPEAFF. As DNA, the CDR3 is TGTGCCAGCAGTTACTCGACAGGACCTGAAGCTTTCTTT.

This chain uses TRBV20-1 with TRBJ1-6, with D tentatively TRBD1 (5 bases). The length of the CDR3 is 15 residues. Trimming took 2 bases from V and 8 from J, leaving 16 bases between them. Germline V lookup: CDR1 DFQATT, CDR2 SNEGSKA (reference sequence). The CDR3 region has the DNA TGCAGTGCTAGATCGCTCGGAGGGGTTGATTCACCCCTCCACTTT. The encoded protein is CSARSLGGVDSPLHF.

This clonotype was detected ten times or more. The rearrangement links TRBV12-3 or TRBV12-4 to TRBJ1-1; maybe TRBD1 (5 bases). This CDR3 is built from 12 residues. V was trimmed by 5 bases and J by 12 bases, leaving 16 bases between them. The CDR3 spells CASSPGTTKTFF. The CDR3, as DNA: TGTGCCAGCAGTCCTGGGACGACGAAGACTTTCTTT.

Remarks on this clonotype: This could be a read error, since a much larger clone is one nucleotide away. This CDR3 reads CASSDVYGYTF. CDR3 coding DNA: TGTGCCAGCAGTGACGTATATGGCTACACCTTC. The rearrangement links TRBV6-1 to TRBJ1-2; D gene ambiguous. Between the trimmed V and J ends, which lost 3 bases and 5 bases, there was a span of 4 bases. The CDR3 spans 11 residues. CDR1 and CDR2 from the germline V gene are MNHNS and SASEGT.

This clonotype has more than one count but fewer than ten. J is TRBJ1-5 and V is TRBV12-5; a weak D match, TRBD1 (5 bases). Germline V CDR1 and CDR2: LGHNT, FRNRAP. V was shortened by 0 bases and J by 6 bases, with 15 bases between the two germline ends. The length of the CDR3 is 16 residues. In DNA form, the CDR3 reads TGTGCTAGTGGTTTGGTACCAGGGCCGGGTATTCAGCCCCAGCATTTT. It translates to CASGLVPGPGIQPQHF.

To note about this clonotype: Possible read error: a much larger clone is one base away. The J gene is TRBJ1-2, the V gene TRBV20-1; TRBD1 aligns across 8 bases. Germline V gene data show CDR1 as DFQATT and CDR2 as SNEGSKA (reference sequence). The length of the CDR3 is 15 residues. Here the CDR3 reads CCASRTSTGVYGYTF. The CDR3 DNA reads as TGCTGTGCTTCTAGGACCTCGACAGGGGTCTATGGCTACACCTTC.

This clonotype appeared many times. This chain links TRBV6-5 with TRBJ1-4; the D gene is possibly TRBD1 (6 bases). This CDR3 region has 14 residues. With 7 bases removed from V and 6 bases from J, the gap between germline ends came to 15 bases. Germline CDR1 MNHEY, CDR2 SVGAGI. The CDR3 bases are TGTGCCAGCACCCAACAGGGTGGAGATGAAAAACTGTTTTTT. As protein: CASTQQGGDEKLFF.

To note about this clonotype: Just one base apart from a much larger clone, this may be a read error. The chain is built from TRBV12-3 or TRBV12-4 and TRBJ1-5; weak D call: TRBD1 (6 bases). The CDR3 consists of 14 residues. The germline V and J ends were trimmed by 3 bases and 4 bases, with 10 bases remaining between them. Written as DNA, the CDR3 is TGTGCCAGCAGTTTCAGGGGCCCGAATCAGCCCCAGCATTTT. Its protein product is CASSFRGPNQPQHF.